These 28 T cell receptor beta chains were sequenced from one sample in a study of B cell selection in AIRE deficiency. CD4+CD127+ cells were sorted as the conventional CD4 T cells. The assay was immunoSEQ multiplex PCR, and TCRdb's table has in-frame clones only and misses some. There are under 30,000 clones in the sample; 96% occur only once, and roughly 0.2% lies in the top ten. The sequenced sample was CD4+CD127+ conventional T cells sorted from PBMCs. These receptors all come from a human donor in good health.

The chain joins TRBV7-9 to TRBJ1-3; D is ambiguous. The CDR3 loop spans 15 amino acids. Per germline, CDR1 SEHNR and CDR2 FQNEAQ (reference sequence). V lost 7 bases, J lost 0 bases, and 13 bases lay in between. CDR3 sequence reads: CASTRGTDSGNTIYF. The DNA of the CDR3 is TGTGCCAGCACCCGTGGTACAGACTCTGGAAACACCATATATTTT.

V is TRBV2 and J is TRBJ2-7; the match to TRBD1 covers 7 bases. With V trimmed by 3 bases and J by 4 bases, 3 bases remained unmatched. The CDR3 loop spans 13 amino acids. CDR1 SNHLY and CDR2 FYNNEI come from the germline V gene. CDR3 residues: CASSEGQIYEQYF. CDR3 nucleotide sequence: TGTGCCAGCAGTGAGGGACAGATTTACGAGCAGTACTTC.

This rearrangement joins TRBV5-1 to TRBJ2-7, with TRBD2 identical over 10 bases. V lost 0 bases, J lost 2 bases, and 2 bases stayed unmatched. Looked up from germline, CDR1 is SGHRS and CDR2 is YFSETQ. There are 15 residues in the CDR3. The CDR3 DNA is TGCGCCAGCAGCTTGGACGGACTAGCGGCCTACGAGCAGTACTTC. It specifies CASSLDGLAAYEQYF.

This clone was recorded only once. Here the CDR3 DNA reads TGTGCCAGCAGCCACGGACTAGCGGGACGGACCGGGGAGCTGTTTTTT. It specifies CASSHGLAGRTGELFF. The chain recombines TRBV5-4 with TRBJ2-2; 12 nucleotides agree with TRBD2. Germline V gives CDR1 SGHNT, CDR2 YYREEE (reference sequence). This CDR3 contains 16 residues. V dropped 4 bases and J dropped 5; count of bases not matched to a gene: 6.

The chain has TRBV19 and TRBJ2-6; 8 bases are shared with TRBD2. The germline gives CDR1 LNHDA, CDR2 SQIVND (reference sequence). V gave up 10 bases and J gave up 2 bases; unmatched junction bases: 10. The CDR3 is made up of 16 amino acids. CDR3 DNA sequence: TGTGCCACCAAGGAGCGGGAGAGTCCTGGGGCCAACGTCCTGACTTTC. Protein sequence: CATKERESPGANVLTF.

This clone has only one observation. The CDR3 region is CASSLRLAGADTQYF. In nucleotides, the CDR3 is TGTGCCAGCAGCTTGAGGCTAGCGGGAGCGGATACGCAGTATTTT. This sequence joins TRBV7-2 and TRBJ2-3; 10 bases match TRBD2. V shed 3 bases and J 6 bases; nucleotides not matched to a gene: 6. Per the germline V gene, CDR1 is SGHTA and CDR2 is FQGNSA. This CDR3 region has 15 residues.

The rearrangement uses TRBV6-1 and TRBJ1-3; D is perhaps TRBD1 (6 bases). CDR3 size: 14 residues. Trimming shortened V by 0 bases and J by 5 bases, and 8 bases separated the two germline ends. Germline V gene data show CDR1 as MNHNS and CDR2 as SASEGT. CDR3 nucleotide sequence: TGTGCCAGCAGTGAAGCAGGGGGAAGAAACACCATATATTTT. Translating it yields CASSEAGGRNTIYF.

In its sample, this clone was seen once. The rearrangement uses TRBV5-5 and TRBJ1-2; D ambiguous. Per germline, CDR1 SGHKS and CDR2 YYEKEE (reference sequence). Trimming stripped 2 bases from V and 4 bases from J, with 9 bases between. This CDR3 contains 13 residues. CDR3: CASSFRWSYGYTF. CDR3 DNA sequence: TGTGCCAGCAGCTTCCGGTGGTCCTATGGCTACACCTTC.

The V gene is TRBV20-1, the J gene TRBJ2-7, with D possibly being TRBD2 (6 bases). The CDR3 length is 11 residues. Germline V gives CDR1 DFQATT, CDR2 SNEGSKA (reference sequence). This CDR3 is CRGVGGAEQYF. The CDR3 DNA reads TGCAGGGGAGTCGGAGGGGCCGAGCAGTACTTC.

The chain couples TRBV6-6 to TRBJ1-2; D call uncertain. Germline values: CDR1 MNHNY, CDR2 SVGAGI (reference sequence). The CDR3 sequence is 13 residues long. The ends were cut back, 0 bases at V and 1 base at J, with 3 bases in the middle. This CDR3 is CASSYSDNYGYTF. As DNA, the CDR3 is TGTGCCAGCAGTTACTCGGATAACTATGGCTACACCTTC.

The chain recombines TRBV10-1 with TRBJ2-1, with 10 bases matching TRBD2. The V gene end was trimmed by 3 bases and the J gene end by 10 bases; junction bases not matched to a gene: 12. CDR3 size: 16 residues. Germline V CDR1 and CDR2: WNHNN, SYGVQD (reference sequence). CDR3 sequence: CASSEAGGPLVGEQFF. CDR3 bases: TGCGCCAGCAGTGAAGCGGGAGGGCCCCTTGTCGGGGAGCAGTTCTTC.

This clone has only a few counts. The V call is TRBV28, the J call TRBJ1-2; D call uncertain. The CDR3 has 12 residues. Germline V gene data show CDR1 as MDHEN and CDR2 as SYDVKM. The ends were cut back, 3 bases at V and 4 bases at J, with 6 bases in the middle. DNA for the CDR3: TGTGCCAGCAGTTTGGCCCTCTATGGCTACACCTTC. Translating it yields CASSLALYGYTF.

This clone has a single count. The chain has TRBV2 and TRBJ2-3; TRBD1 aligns across 8 bases. V gave up 4 bases and J gave up 4 bases; unmatched junction bases: 7. CDR3 length: 15 residues. Germline assignment: CDR1 SNHLY and CDR2 FYNNEI. CDR3 nucleotides: TGTGCCAGCAGTGCCGGGAACAGGGGGGCAGATACGCAGTATTTT. Protein product: CASSAGNRGADTQYF.

This clone was picked up one time. The rearrangement uses TRBV5-1 and TRBJ1-2; TRBD1 aligns across 7 bases. Germline V gives CDR1 SGHRS, CDR2 YFSETQ. Trimming removed 0 bases from V and 6 bases from J; junction bases left unmatched: 5. The CDR3 length is 14 residues. For the CDR3, the DNA is TGCGCCAGCAGCTTGGGACAGGGTGGCGATGGCTACACCTTC. It translates to CASSLGQGGDGYTF.

The chain uses TRBV6-5 and TRBJ1-2; 8 nucleotides agree with TRBD1. Germline values: CDR1 MNHEY, CDR2 SVGAGI. The junction had 4 bases not matched to a gene; V was cut back by 4 bases and J by 3 bases. This CDR3 contains 14 residues. Here the CDR3 reads CASSFYRGDYGYTF. CDR3 DNA sequence: TGTGCCAGCAGTTTCTACAGGGGGGACTATGGCTACACCTTC.

The V gene is TRBV28, the J gene TRBJ1-6; TRBD1 is a possible D gene (6 bases). The CDR3 spans 14 residues. V dropped 3 bases and J dropped 8 bases, with 11 bases sitting between them. Looked up from germline, CDR1 is MDHEN and CDR2 is SYDVKM. Here the CDR3 reads CASSFWDTYSPLHF. The CDR3 coding sequence is TGTGCCAGCAGTTTTTGGGACACTTATTCACCCCTCCACTTT.

The chain links TRBV28 to TRBJ2-2; TRBD2 agrees at 7 bases. There are 15 residues in the CDR3. Losses at the gene ends were 2 bases for V and 6 bases for J; bases not matched to a gene: 6. Germline V lookup: CDR1 MDHEN, CDR2 SYDVKM. The CDR3 region has the DNA TGTGCCAGCAGTTTAAGCGGGACTATATCCGGGGAGCTGTTTTTT. Residues: CASSLSGTISGELFF.

In the case of this clone: The same CDR3 arises from other DNA sequences in this sample as well. The rearrangement joins TRBV28 to TRBJ1-3; D might be TRBD1 (6 bases). The germline CDR1 and CDR2 sequences are MDHEN and SYDVKM. Trimming left V 1 base short and J 4 bases short, with 8 bases between. The CDR3 has 14 residues. CDR3 protein: CASSLSGAGNTIYF. DNA of the CDR3: TGTGCCAGCAGTTTATCAGGGGCAGGAAACACCATATATTTT.

The J gene is TRBJ1-1, the V gene TRBV7-9, with D possibly TRBD1 on 5 matching bases. Trimming stripped 5 bases from V and 0 bases from J, with 10 bases between. The CDR3 extends over 14 amino acids. Germline loops: CDR1 SEHNR, CDR2 FQNEAQ (reference sequence). CDR3: CASSPGIVNTEAFF. CDR3 coding DNA: TGTGCCAGCAGCCCAGGGATAGTGAACACTGAAGCTTTCTTT.

This chain joins TRBV4-3 and TRBJ2-7, with TRBD1 matching 10 bases. CDR1 and CDR2 (germline): LGHNA, YSLEER. Trimming took 0 bases from V and 5 from J; bases not matched to a gene: 4. The CDR3 contains 15 residues. CDR3 loop: CASSQDWTGGDEQYF. In nucleotides, the CDR3 is TGCGCCAGCAGCCAAGACTGGACAGGGGGTGACGAGCAGTACTTC.

V and J are TRBV21-1 and TRBJ1-4. TRBV21-1 is listed as a pseudogene. The CDR3 runs 15 residues. DNA of the CDR3: TGTGCCAGCAGTGAGTGGGGCGCGGGTCTTGAAAAACTGTTTTTT. Its protein product is CASSEWGAGLEKLFF.

The rearrangement joins TRBV29-1 to TRBJ2-3; 11 bases are shared with TRBD2. The length of the CDR3 is 16 residues. Unmatched junction bases numbered 10, after V lost 4 bases and J lost 4 bases. Per germline, CDR1 SQVTM and CDR2 ANQGSEA. The CDR3: CSVALAGGPFADTQYF. In nucleotides, the CDR3 is TGCAGCGTTGCGTTAGCGGGAGGGCCGTTTGCAGATACGCAGTATTTT.

Concerning this clone itself: Different DNA sequences within this sample yield the same CDR3. The chain combines TRBV28 with TRBJ1-5; weak D call: TRBD1 (6 bases). The CDR3 extends over 19 amino acids. V shed 5 bases and J shed 2 bases, with 25 bases lying between them. CDR1 MDHEN and CDR2 SYDVKM come from the germline V gene. The DNA for the CDR3 is TGTGCCAGCAGTCGCTTATTATACCGGGGGCGGGGGGGCAATCAGCCCCAGCATTTT. Protein product: CASSRLLYRGRGGNQPQHF.

The chain couples TRBV29-1 to TRBJ2-7; D uncertain. The CDR3 runs to 11 residues. Trimming left V 4 bases short and J 4 bases short, with 8 bases between. The germline V gene encodes CDR1 SQVTM and CDR2 ANQGSEA. Here the CDR3 reads CSVGPPYEQYF. CDR3 DNA sequence: TGCAGCGTTGGCCCCCCTTACGAGCAGTACTTC.

The chain combines TRBV28 with TRBJ2-2; 8 positions match TRBD1. CDR1 is MDHEN, CDR2 SYDVKM, per germline. The length of the CDR3 is 19 residues. J lost 1 base, V lost 5 bases, and 15 bases had no gene match. The CDR3 bases are TGTGCCAGCAGTCAGTCCCGGGACAGGTTCCGTATGAACACCGGGGAGCTGTTTTTT. It is translated as CASSQSRDRFRMNTGELFF.

This chain links TRBV7-2 with TRBJ1-4; TRBD1 might be the D (5 bases). V lost 5 bases and J lost 8, with 15 bases in between. The CDR3 covers 14 residues. Germline V gives CDR1 SGHTA, CDR2 FQGNSA. As DNA, the CDR3 is TGTGCCAGCAGCCAGACAGCCCGGGCCGAAAAACTGTTTTTT. Amino acids: CASSQTARAEKLFF.

As regards this clone: The junction and the germline gene differ at one end; a read error may be behind it. The chain uses TRBV27 and TRBJ1-5, with a tentative D call TRBD1 (5 bases). Germline values: CDR1 MNHEY, CDR2 SMNVEV (reference sequence). The CDR3 sequence is 14 residues long. The CDR3 coding sequence is TGTGCCAGCAGTATATCGGGGGGAACGGGGCCCCAGCATTTT. Residues: CASSISGGTGPQHF.

V usage is TRBV28 and J usage is TRBJ1-5; D is ambiguous. Trimming took 5 bases from V and 4 from J, leaving 9 bases between them. The CDR3 contains 13 residues. Germline CDR1 and CDR2: MDHEN and SYDVKM. As DNA, the CDR3 is TGTGCCAGCAGTCCCACCCCAAATCAGCCCCAGCATTTT. Translating gives CASSPTPNQPQHF.